The 18 T cell receptor beta chains below all came from one sample that was sequenced in a study of blood T cell repertoires in COVID-19. Assay used: immunoSEQ multiplex PCR; TCRdb lists only in-frame clones, some missing. This sample has around 77,000 clones, with about 88% found just once. The specimen was peripheral blood. The receptors stem from an elderly woman with active or convalescent COVID-19.

This chain uses TRBV27 with TRBJ1-4, with D hard to call. Per germline, CDR1 MNHEY and CDR2 SMNVEV (reference sequence). This CDR3 comprises 15 residues. The ends were cut back, 3 bases at V and 1 base at J, with 9 bases in the middle. The CDR3 nucleotides are TGTGCCAGCAGTTTGCGGTCTCTAACTAATGAAAAACTGTTTTTT. Its protein product is CASSLRSLTNEKLFF.

V gene TRBV7-2 combines with J gene TRBJ2-1; D is possibly TRBD1 (5 bases). The CDR3 runs 15 residues. Germline CDR1 is SGHTA and CDR2 is FQGNSA. The germline V and J ends were trimmed by 1 base and 6 bases, with 13 bases remaining between them. The CDR3 sequence: CASSLGPTVANEQFF. Written as DNA, the CDR3 is TGTGCCAGCAGCTTAGGCCCGACAGTGGCCAATGAGCAGTTCTTC.

The CDR3 DNA reads TGCGCCAGCAGCTTGTTGAGGGGGTCAACAGAGACCCAGTACTTC. It translates to CASSLLRGSTETQYF. J is TRBJ2-5 and V is TRBV5-1; possible D gene TRBD1, 6 bases. CDR1 and CDR2 (germline): SGHRS, YFSETQ. The germline V and J ends were trimmed by 1 base and 4 bases, with 14 bases remaining between them. This CDR3 comprises 15 residues.

The chain links TRBV4-1 to TRBJ1-4, with a weak D call TRBD1 (6 bases). Germline lookup yields CDR1 MGHRA and CDR2 YSYEKL. This CDR3 is 15 amino acids long. Trimming cost V 1 base and J 7 bases, with 13 bases left between them. DNA for the CDR3: TGCGCCAGCAGCCAAGGGCAGGGGCCCTTTGAAAAACTGTTTTTT. Protein: CASSQGQGPFEKLFF.

V is TRBV5-1 and J is TRBJ2-2; D unclear. V was clipped by 1 base and J by 1 base, with 11 bases between them. The CDR3 extends over 16 amino acids. Germline lookup yields CDR1 SGHRS and CDR2 YFSETQ. The CDR3 here is CASSLIDNRNTGELFF. In DNA form, the CDR3 reads TGCGCCAGCAGCTTGATCGATAACAGGAACACCGGGGAGCTGTTTTTT.

The rearrangement uses TRBV7-9 and TRBJ2-2; 7 bases align to TRBD2. This CDR3 has 15 residues. Germline CDR1 is SEHNR and CDR2 is FQNEAQ (reference sequence). The junction had 8 bases not matched to a gene; V was cut back by 3 bases and J by 7 bases. The CDR3: CASSLWSGVGGELFF. Written as DNA, the CDR3 is TGTGCCAGCAGCTTGTGGAGCGGGGTTGGCGGGGAGCTGTTTTTT.

The chain joins TRBV7-9 to TRBJ2-2; a weak D match, TRBD2 (6 bases). The V end lost 5 bases, the J end lost 1 base, and 11 bases lay between the germline ends. The CDR3 loop spans 15 amino acids. Looked up from germline, CDR1 is SEHNR and CDR2 is FQNEAQ (reference sequence). In DNA form, the CDR3 reads TGTGCCAGCAGCCCCTGGGGAGGGAACACCGGGGAGCTGTTTTTT. The encoded protein is CASSPWGGNTGELFF.

This clone has just one count. The chain joins TRBV9 to TRBJ1-1, with a tentative D call TRBD1 (5 bases). In germline, CDR1 is SGDLS, CDR2 YYNGEE. This CDR3 is built from 14 residues. V was pared by 2 bases and J by 1 base, with 9 bases between. This CDR3 reads CASSVGRANTEAFF. CDR3 nucleotides: TGTGCCAGCAGCGTCGGCAGGGCGAACACTGAAGCTTTCTTT.

This clone is judged large. The sample contains more than one DNA sequence encoding this CDR3. The rearrangement uses TRBV28 and TRBJ2-1; 10 nucleotides align to TRBD2. CDR1 and CDR2 (germline): MDHEN, SYDVKM. The CDR3 has 15 amino acids. Trimming removed 6 bases from V and 2 bases from J; junction bases left unmatched: 4. The CDR3, as DNA: TGTGCCAGCAGCTGGACTAGCGGACCCTACAATGAGCAGTTCTTC. This sequence encodes CASSWTSGPYNEQFF.

CDR3 protein: CASSLEGLSSYNSPLHF. CDR3 nucleotides: TGTGCCAGCAGCTTAGAGGGACTAAGCTCCTATAATTCACCCCTCCACTTT. The chain couples TRBV7-2 to TRBJ1-6; the D gene is possibly TRBD1 (5 bases). The length of the CDR3 is 17 residues. The V end was cut by 1 base, the J end by 0 bases, with 10 bases between. CDR1 is SGHTA, CDR2 FQGNSA, per germline.

This rearrangement joins TRBV27 to TRBJ1-5, with D tentatively TRBD1 (6 bases). With 0 bases removed from V and 10 bases from J, the gap between germline ends came to 13 bases. CDR1 is MNHEY, CDR2 SMNVEV, per germline (reference sequence). The CDR3 has 14 residues. DNA for the CDR3: TGTGCCAGCAGTTTATCGGGGGGGGGCACTCCCCAGCATTTT. Encoded protein: CASSLSGGGTPQHF.

The CDR3 DNA is TGTGCCAGCACCAACAGGTTAGCCGGGGAGCTGTTTTTT. Encoded protein: CASTNRLAGELFF. This chain connects TRBV28 to TRBJ2-2; possible D gene TRBD1, 5 bases. The CDR3 length is 13 residues. Trimming took 7 bases from V and 6 from J, leaving 12 bases between them. Germline V gene lookup returns CDR1 MDHEN and CDR2 SYDVKM.

This clone was seen only once. J is TRBJ2-3 and V is TRBV6-5, with 7 bases fitting TRBD2. Germline CDR1 and CDR2: MNHEY and SVGAGI. CDR3 length equals 16 residues. V was clipped by 4 bases and J by 0 bases; unmatched bases: 7. CDR3 sequence reads: CASSSPGGSSTDTQYF. Here the CDR3 DNA reads TGTGCCAGCAGTTCTCCGGGGGGTTCTAGCACAGATACGCAGTATTTT.

This chain joins TRBV12-3 or TRBV12-4 and TRBJ1-1; D is possibly TRBD1 (5 bases). CDR3 size: 13 residues. V lost 5 bases to trimming and J lost 1 base, with 8 bases between them. The CDR3 sequence: CASSLGGNTEAFF. The CDR3 DNA follows: TGTGCCAGCAGTCTGGGGGGGAACACTGAAGCTTTCTTT.

The gene calls are TRBV19 and TRBJ1-1; D is unclear. The CDR3 spans 13 residues. The germline gives CDR1 LNHDA, CDR2 SQIVND (reference sequence). Trimming pared 8 bases from V and 4 bases from J, leaving 14 bases between. The CDR3 is CASGLGGSTEAFF. The CDR3 DNA sequence: TGTGCCAGTGGACTAGGAGGGTCCACTGAAGCTTTCTTT.

The V call is TRBV5-1, the J call TRBJ2-5; D is perhaps TRBD1 (6 bases). Trimming shortened V by 3 bases and J by 1 base, and 19 bases separated the two germline ends. CDR1 is SGHRS, CDR2 YFSETQ, per germline. This CDR3 has 17 residues. In DNA form, the CDR3 reads TGCGCCAGCAGCTCGAACCGGACAGTAAGGGGCCAAGAGACCCAGTACTTC. It is translated as CASSSNRTVRGQETQYF.

The count of this clone is one. The V gene is TRBV7-2, the J gene TRBJ2-3; a possible D gene is TRBD2 (6 bases). Germline V CDR1 and CDR2: SGHTA, FQGNSA. V lost 5 bases, J lost 10 bases, and 10 bases lay in between. The CDR3 sequence is 11 residues long. CDR3 loop: CASSPEGAQYF. Written as DNA, the CDR3 is TGTGCCAGCAGCCCGGAGGGCGCGCAGTATTTT.

The V and J genes are TRBV4-1 and TRBJ1-2; D is undetermined. V was trimmed by 1 base and J by 2 bases, leaving 8 bases between them. There are 14 residues in the CDR3. Germline loops: CDR1 MGHRA, CDR2 YSYEKL. CDR3 DNA: TGCGCCAGCAGCCAAGGTTGGCAAAACTATGGCTACACCTTC. Its protein product is CASSQGWQNYGYTF.